This record concerns one T cell receptor (beta chain) sequence. The antigen remains undetermined. The treatment: AdE1-LMPpoly-expanded autologous EBV-specific T-cell therapy followed by anti-PD-1 nivolumab. Profiled with immunoSEQ multiplex PCR; TCRdb holds only in-frame clones, not every one. The data hold fewer than 25,000 clones, with 84% observed a single time. Trimming cost V 6 bases and J 6 bases; bases outside gene matches: 8. This CDR3 has 15 residues. Germline-derived CDR1 and CDR2 are LGHNT and FRNRAP. The data are from a study of EBV T-cell therapy then PD-1 blockade in nasopharyngeal carcinoma.

The chain recombines TRBV12-5 with TRBJ2-2; 9 nucleotides align to TRBD1. This material consisted of CD8+ T cells from blood, taken at roughly day 65 from a patient whose treatment included autologous EBV-specific T cells and nivolumab. The clonotype originates from a man in his forties or fifties with nasopharyngeal carcinoma. CDR3 amino acids: CASGQGQGGSGELFF. CDR3 sequence (DNA): TGTGCTAGTGGACAGGGACAGGGAGGGTCCGGGGAGCTGTTTTTT.